The entry that follows covers one T cell receptor (beta chain) sequence. Its antigen is unidentified. Sequencing relied on a cDNA template that was reverse transcribed from extracted RNA. Produced via immunoSEQ multiplex PCR; TCRdb's table is partial and in-frame only. The sample has 150,000 to 200,000 clones, around 60% seen once. As for treatment: oral pan-JAK inhibitor, 5-10 mg twice daily. The CDR3 is 11 amino acids. Trimming removed 1 base at V and 7 bases at J, with 5 bases between. CDR1 is GTSNPN and CDR2 is SVGIG in the germline V gene (reference sequence). This sample stems from a study of CD8+ T cells in alopecia areata. Study in general: Tofacitinib treatment spanned 6 to 18 months, with 6 months off drug afterward.

Study findings and constraints: Because of a solitary nonresponder, the connection of baseline CD8+ expansion to response stays uncertain. Patients shared TCRs less clearly than mice did, possibly for HLA-related reasons. Scalp samples also yield sequences of resident alphabeta T cells from normal skin.

The material was CD4+ T cells sorted from blood, obtained around week 50, from a patient treated with tofacitinib. The clonotype was recovered from a human donor with alopecia areata. This chain links TRBV30 with TRBJ2-1; the D is unclear. CDR3 sequence (DNA): TGTGCCTGGAGTGGCCGGAATGAGCAGTTCTTC. It translates to CAWSGRNEQFF.